This T cell receptor beta chain came from a study of cytomegalovirus exposure and HLA in healthy donors. Study-level results: Through in vitro validation, a few CMV-associated chains were shown to be specific for CMV antigens.

The V and J ends lost 3 bases and 2 bases, in that order; junction bases with no gene match: 6. This CDR3 contains 15 residues. The germline gives CDR1 SGHNT, CDR2 YENEEA. As regards this clone: The antigen remains unidentified.

This PCR relied on a set of 60 Vbeta primers and 13 Jbeta primers. Sequencing was performed with immunoSEQ multiplex PCR; in TCRdb, only in-frame clones are kept and a portion is missing. The sample yields more than 85,000 clones, about 80% seen once. The chain recombines TRBV11-3 with TRBJ2-7, with 8 nucleotides matching TRBD2. The sequenced sample consisted of PBMCs. The sequence was obtained from a woman aged 60-75 years in good health and CMV-seropositive. CDR3 DNA: TGTGCCAGCAGCTTTGATACTAGCGGAACCTACGAGCAGTACTTC. Encoded protein: CASSFDTSGTYEQYF.